Below are 32 T cell receptor beta chains sequenced from a single sample in a study of blood T cell repertoires in COVID-19 (dated by TCRdb to 2020 to 2021). Libraries were prepared through the immunoSEQ multiplex PCR assay. TCRdb provides this immuneACCESS table in a form limited to in-frame rearrangements. Some clones are lacking; in checked studies, under half of them reflect an unresolved V gene, and why the rest are absent is not known. Recorded for this sample are about 280,000 clones; about 90% of them occurred a single time. The top ten clonotypes cover approximately 4% of the sample. The material sequenced was PBMCs or T cells enriched from blood (not recorded which). These receptors were obtained from a woman under 40 with acute COVID-19.

The gene calls are TRBV24-1 and TRBJ1-5; TRBD1 might be the D (5 bases). V dropped 4 bases and J dropped 2 bases, with 11 bases sitting between them. CDR3 size: 15 residues. From germline, CDR1 is KGHDR and CDR2 SFDVKD. The CDR3 spells CATSEGGGGNQPQHF. The CDR3 nucleotides read TGTGCCACCAGTGAGGGGGGTGGGGGCAATCAGCCCCAGCATTTT.

This rearrangement joins TRBV7-2 to TRBJ2-5; 7 positions agree with TRBD1. Germline trimming cut 1 base from V and 2 bases from J; bases unmatched to any gene: 1. The length of the CDR3 is 14 residues. Germline V CDR1 and CDR2: SGHTA, FQGNSA. In nucleotides, the CDR3 is TGTGCCAGCAGCTTAGGCAGGGGGCAAGAGACCCAGTACTTC. Its protein is CASSLGRGQETQYF.

This rearrangement joins TRBV19 to TRBJ1-4; D not resolved. The germline CDR1 and CDR2 sequences are LNHDA and SQIVND (reference sequence). The CDR3 runs 13 residues. Trimming took 3 bases from V and 3 from J, leaving 5 bases between them. The CDR3 reads CASSILSNEKLFF. The CDR3 bases are TGTGCCAGTAGTATCTTGTCTAATGAAAAACTGTTTTTT.

V gene TRBV6-1 combines with J gene TRBJ1-1; D is unclear. CDR3 length equals 16 residues. CDR1 and CDR2 (germline): MNHNS, SASEGT. With 3 bases removed from V and 3 bases from J, the gap between germline ends came to 17 bases. The CDR3 bases are TGTGCCAGCAGTGAGGAAGGGAAGGCGGGGTACACTGAAGCTTTCTTT. Protein: CASSEEGKAGYTEAFF.

The CDR3 spells CSVADRDNEQFF. The CDR3 DNA is TGCAGCGTTGCCGACAGGGACAATGAGCAGTTCTTC. This chain links TRBV29-1 with TRBJ2-1; 7 positions agree with TRBD1. This CDR3 spans 12 amino acids. Germline V gene lookup returns CDR1 SQVTM and CDR2 ANQGSEA. J gave up 5 bases and V 4 bases, and 2 bases lay outside the gene matches.

This chain connects TRBV5-4 to TRBJ2-5; D remains ambiguous. V dropped 3 bases and J dropped 9 bases, with 18 bases sitting between them. CDR3 size: 14 residues. CDR1 and CDR2 from the germline V gene are SGHNT and YYREEE (reference sequence). The CDR3 DNA follows: TGTGCCAGCAGCTCGATTCTTTCCATCGAGGCCCAGTACTTC. Its translation: CASSSILSIEAQYF.

The genes are TRBV7-9 and TRBJ2-1; D might be TRBD2 (5 bases). The CDR3 spans 15 residues. Trimming shortened V by 7 bases and J by 0 bases, and 13 bases separated the two germline ends. Germline lookup yields CDR1 SEHNR and CDR2 FQNEAQ (reference sequence). CDR3 loop: CASNRGLSSYNEQFF. The CDR3 DNA follows: TGTGCCAGCAACAGAGGGCTGAGCTCCTACAATGAGCAGTTCTTC.

The CDR3 nucleotides are TGTGCCAGCAGTTCCTTGTCGGGACTACTCTCCTACGAGCAGTACTTC. This encodes CASSSLSGLLSYEQYF. The gene calls are TRBV27 and TRBJ2-7; 7 bases align to TRBD2. The CDR3 extends over 16 amino acids. Germline assignment: CDR1 MNHEY and CDR2 SMNVEV (reference sequence). J was trimmed by 0 bases and V by 4 bases; bases with no gene match: 9.

V usage is TRBV4-3 and J usage is TRBJ1-3; 8 nucleotides agree with TRBD1. V was clipped by 1 base and J by 2 bases; unmatched bases: 4. The CDR3 contains 16 residues. Looked up from germline, CDR1 is LGHNA and CDR2 is YSLEER. The CDR3 DNA reads TGCGCCAGCAGCCAAGCACCGGACAGGGCTGGAAACACCATATATTTT. Protein sequence: CASSQAPDRAGNTIYF.

In nucleotides, the CDR3 is TGCGCCAGCAGTCCGGAAACCCAGACTAGCTTCCATGAGCAGTTCTTC. Translated, it gives CASSPETQTSFHEQFF. V usage is TRBV10-1 and J usage is TRBJ2-1; TRBD2 aligns across 7 bases. The CDR3 runs 16 residues. CDR1 is WNHNN, CDR2 SYGVQD, per germline (reference sequence). After removal of 5 bases from V and 8 bases from J, the junction contained 15 bases not matched to a gene.

V and J are TRBV10-3 and TRBJ2-1; 9 bases match TRBD1. In germline, CDR1 is ENHRY, CDR2 SYGVKD. CDR3 size: 16 residues. The V gene end was trimmed by 10 bases and the J gene end by 0 bases; junction bases not matched to a gene: 10. In DNA form, the CDR3 reads TGTGCCAGCCTAGGACAGGGGTTGAGCTCCTACAATGAGCAGTTCTTC. This sequence encodes CASLGQGLSSYNEQFF.

The V and J genes are TRBV27 and TRBJ2-7, with D hard to call. The V end lost 5 bases, the J end lost 0 bases, and 8 bases lay between the germline ends. Germline V CDR1 and CDR2: MNHEY, SMNVEV (reference sequence). CDR3 size: 13 residues. For the CDR3, the DNA is TGTGCCAGCAGTCCCTCCCCCTCCTACGAGCAGTACTTC. Amino acids: CASSPSPSYEQYF.

V gene TRBV6-4 combines with J gene TRBJ2-3, with a possible D match to TRBD1 (5 bases). V shed 2 bases and J shed 6 bases, with 18 bases lying between them. CDR3 length equals 16 residues. The germline gives CDR1 MRHNA, CDR2 SNTAGT. The CDR3, as DNA: TGTGCCAGCAGTGACCGGTCGGAAAGGGGCTTGGATACGCAGTATTTT. Amino acids: CASSDRSERGLDTQYF.

The chain employs TRBV27 and TRBJ1-5; 8 bases line up with TRBD1. This CDR3 comprises 16 residues. Trimming took 6 bases from V and 2 from J; bases not matched to a gene: 9. Per germline, CDR1 MNHEY and CDR2 SMNVEV (reference sequence). CDR3 sequence: CASRDRAGIRNQPQHF. Written as DNA, the CDR3 is TGTGCCAGCAGGGACAGGGCTGGGATACGCAATCAGCCCCAGCATTTT.

V and J are TRBV24-1 and TRBJ2-3; TRBD2 agrees at 9 bases. This CDR3 is 14 amino acids long. From germline, CDR1 is KGHDR and CDR2 SFDVKD. The V and J ends lost 1 base and 5 bases, in that order; junction bases with no gene match: 0. CDR3 nucleotide sequence: TGTGCCACCAGTGATTTACTAGCGGGAGATACGCAGTATTTT. This sequence encodes CATSDLLAGDTQYF.

Here the CDR3 DNA reads TGTGCCAGCAGCCTCCCCGGGACTAGCGGCCGGAATGAGCAGTTCTTC. It codes for CASSLPGTSGRNEQFF. This chain links TRBV7-2 with TRBJ2-1; 11 bases line up with TRBD2. CDR1 and CDR2 (germline): SGHTA, FQGNSA. The CDR3 is 16 residues long. The V and J ends lost 5 bases and 7 bases, in that order; junction bases with no gene match: 10.

CDR3 sequence reads: CASRSTDRGGYTF. The CDR3 DNA reads TGTGCCAGCAGATCTACCGACAGGGGCGGCTACACCTTC. The J gene is TRBJ1-2, the V gene TRBV12-3 or TRBV12-4; 8 positions match TRBD1. The CDR3 has 13 amino acids. Trimming took 6 bases from V and 8 from J; bases not matched to a gene: 8.

CDR3: CASSLRLAGYNEQFF. The CDR3 bases are TGTGCCAGCAGTTTACGACTAGCGGGTTACAATGAGCAGTTCTTC. The chain has TRBV28 and TRBJ2-1, with TRBD2 matching over 10 bases. Germline assignment: CDR1 MDHEN and CDR2 SYDVKM. This CDR3 has 15 residues. V lost 2 bases to trimming and J lost 4 bases; unmatched junction nucleotides: 2. Supplemented by reference TRBV28 and TRBJ2-1, the full variable domain reads DVKVTQSSRYLVKRTGEKVFLECVQDMDHENMFWYRQDPGLGLRLIYFSYDVKMKEKGDIPEGYSVSREKKERFSLILESASTNQTSMYLCASSLRLAGYNEQFFGPGTRLTVL.

V usage is TRBV9 and J usage is TRBJ2-7; a possible D gene is TRBD1 (6 bases). The germline CDR1 and CDR2 sequences are SGDLS and YYNGEE. The CDR3 is 14 residues long. V lost 0 bases and J 4 bases, leaving 11 bases between the germline ends. DNA for the CDR3: TGTGCCAGCAGCGTAGTTGGGGGCGGGTACGAGCAGTACTTC. It codes for CASSVVGGGYEQYF.

V is TRBV30 and J is TRBJ2-2, with TRBD2 matching 7 bases. Trimming took 0 bases from V and 3 from J; bases not matched to a gene: 10. Per the germline V gene, CDR1 is GTSNPN and CDR2 is SVGIG (reference sequence). This CDR3 contains 17 residues. CDR3 residues: CAWSVRGSGYDTGELFF. The CDR3 coding sequence is TGTGCCTGGAGTGTACGTGGTAGCGGGTATGACACCGGGGAGCTGTTTTTT.

The rearrangement uses TRBV18 and TRBJ2-2; D perhaps matches TRBD2 (6 bases). Deletions cut 3 bases from V and 4 bases from J, with 18 bases between. The germline CDR1 and CDR2 sequences are KGHSH and LQKENI. The CDR3 covers 17 residues. The DNA of the CDR3 is TGTGCCAGCTCACCCCAGCCTGTGGTAGCGGTCACCGGGGAGCTGTTTTTT. This encodes CASSPQPVVAVTGELFF.

The chain recombines TRBV10-3 with TRBJ2-3, with D maybe TRBD1 (5 bases). Germline-derived CDR1 and CDR2 are ENHRY and SYGVKD. Trimming cost V 2 bases and J 2 bases, with 8 bases left between them. The CDR3 totals 14 residues. As DNA, the CDR3 is TGTGCCATCAGTGAGGACAGCTTCACAGATACGCAGTATTTT. Translation gives CAISEDSFTDTQYF.

V gene TRBV7-2 combines with J gene TRBJ2-2; tentative D call: TRBD2 (6 bases). The V end lost 1 base, the J end lost 4 bases, and 10 bases lay between the germline ends. Germline CDR1 SGHTA, CDR2 FQGNSA. This CDR3 is 15 amino acids long. The CDR3 here is CASSLVGLLTGELFF. In nucleotides, the CDR3 is TGTGCCAGCAGCTTAGTGGGACTCCTCACCGGGGAGCTGTTTTTT.

The rearrangement uses TRBV20-1 and TRBJ2-5; D perhaps matches TRBD1 (6 bases). CDR3 size: 13 residues. Germline V CDR1 and CDR2: DFQATT, SNEGSKA (reference sequence). V was shortened by 3 bases and J by 3 bases, with 11 bases between the two germline ends. CDR3 protein: CSASMDRKETQYF. In DNA form, the CDR3 reads TGCAGTGCTAGTATGGACAGAAAAGAGACCCAGTACTTC.

J is TRBJ2-1 and V is TRBV7-2, with 12 bases that match TRBD2. This CDR3 is built from 16 residues. The J segment lost 9 bases and the V segment lost 5 bases, leaving 11 bases of the junction unmatched. From germline, CDR1 is SGHTA and CDR2 FQGNSA. The CDR3 loop reads CASSGPLAGGLIEQFF. In DNA form, the CDR3 reads TGTGCCAGCAGCGGCCCCCTAGCGGGAGGGCTGATTGAGCAGTTCTTC.

CDR3 nucleotides: TGTGCCAGCAGCAAAGTACCGCAGGGGATTGGGTCACCCCTCCACTTT. Residues: CASSKVPQGIGSPLHF. J is TRBJ1-6 and V is TRBV21-1; the DNA was not compared with TRBD1, the D call given in the table. TRBV21-1 is a listed pseudogene. The CDR3 consists of 16 residues.

The CDR3 is CASRWDREQFF. The CDR3 DNA reads TGTGCCAGCAGGTGGGACAGGGAGCAGTTCTTC. The chain is built from TRBV12-3 or TRBV12-4 and TRBJ2-1, with TRBD1 identical over 8 bases. The V and J ends lost 6 bases and 10 bases, in that order; junction bases with no gene match: 2. The CDR3 loop spans 11 amino acids.

The chain has TRBV2 and TRBJ1-2; D is unresolved. There are 15 residues in the CDR3. V lost 3 bases, J lost 4 bases, and 15 bases lay in between. The germline gives CDR1 SNHLY, CDR2 FYNNEI. Written as DNA, the CDR3 is TGTGCCAGCAGTGATATTAGCTCTACCACCTATGGCTACACCTTC. This sequence encodes CASSDISSTTYGYTF. The complete variable domain, with remaining parts taken from reference TRBV2 and TRBJ1-2, reads EPEVTQTPSHQVTQMGQEVILRCVPISNHLYFYWYRQILGQKVEFLVSFYNNEISEKSEIFDDQFSVERPDGSNFTLKIRSTKLEDSAMYFCASSDISSTTYGYTFGSGTRLTVV.

The V call is TRBV6-5, the J call TRBJ1-5; D might be TRBD1 (5 bases). The V gene lost 6 bases and the J gene lost 2 bases, with 14 bases spanning the gap. This CDR3 has 15 residues. Germline values: CDR1 MNHEY, CDR2 SVGAGI. Here the CDR3 reads CASRLGSGGNQPQHF. The CDR3 nucleotides read TGTGCCAGCAGGCTGGGATCGGGGGGCAATCAGCCCCAGCATTTT.

This chain connects TRBV5-4 to TRBJ2-1; TRBD2 agrees at 7 bases. CDR3 size: 15 residues. The germline V gene has CDR1 SGHNT and CDR2 YYREEE (reference sequence). V lost 0 bases and J lost 7; bases outside the gene matches: 7. Here the CDR3 DNA reads TGTGCCAGCAGCTTGGTTGGCGGGGAGGGGAATGAGCAGTTCTTC. Encoded protein: CASSLVGGEGNEQFF.

V gene TRBV10-3 combines with J gene TRBJ2-5, with D perhaps matching TRBD1 (5 bases). Deletions cut 4 bases from V and 5 bases from J, with 11 bases between. CDR3 size: 13 residues. Per the germline V gene, CDR1 is ENHRY and CDR2 is SYGVKD. CDR3 sequence: CAISAGPRETQYF. CDR3 coding DNA: TGTGCCATCAGTGCAGGGCCTCGGGAGACCCAGTACTTC.

This clone was seen only a few times. This chain connects TRBV4-2 to TRBJ2-7; TRBD2 might be the D (6 bases). Deletions cut 0 bases from V and 2 bases from J, with 17 bases between. The CDR3 spans 17 residues. Germline loops: CDR1 LGHNA, CDR2 YNFKEQ. CDR3 in amino acids: CASSQEQGRTITYEQYF. The CDR3, as DNA: TGTGCCAGCAGCCAAGAGCAGGGCAGGACTATAACCTACGAGCAGTACTTC.